The entry below describes one TCR beta chain. Its target is unknown. This sample is drawn from a study of radiotherapy plus CTLA-4 blockade in lung cancer. Study findings and constraints: Early blood T cell clone changes and increased post-radiation serum interferon-beta were reportedly the strongest response predictors. An expansion of tumor-derived TCR clones occurred in blood after radiotherapy plus ipilimumab.

Enrolled patients, whose metastatic non-small-cell lung cancer was chemo-refractory, received focal radiation plus CTLA-4 blockade with ipilimumab. The CDR3 totals 15 residues. J lost 5 bases, V lost 7 bases, and 10 bases had no gene match. Per the germline V gene, CDR1 is SEHNR and CDR2 is FQNEAQ (reference sequence). Sequencing was performed with immunoSEQ multiplex PCR; in TCRdb, only in-frame clones are kept and a portion is missing. The table lists 80,000 to 100,000 clones, approximately 75% of them singletons, with around 2.7% in the top ten. The sample in question was peripheral blood, obtained from a patient treated with radiotherapy plus ipilimumab. The sequence came from a human donor with non-small cell lung cancer who had a partial response to radiotherapy plus ipilimumab. Some clones in this sample may be carry-over from other donors' samples. V and J are TRBV7-9 and TRBJ2-1; TRBD1 matches at 8 bases. The CDR3 DNA sequence: TGTGCCAGCACCGCGGACAGGGTTTACGACAATGAGCAGTTCTTC. Translation: CASTADRVYDNEQFF.